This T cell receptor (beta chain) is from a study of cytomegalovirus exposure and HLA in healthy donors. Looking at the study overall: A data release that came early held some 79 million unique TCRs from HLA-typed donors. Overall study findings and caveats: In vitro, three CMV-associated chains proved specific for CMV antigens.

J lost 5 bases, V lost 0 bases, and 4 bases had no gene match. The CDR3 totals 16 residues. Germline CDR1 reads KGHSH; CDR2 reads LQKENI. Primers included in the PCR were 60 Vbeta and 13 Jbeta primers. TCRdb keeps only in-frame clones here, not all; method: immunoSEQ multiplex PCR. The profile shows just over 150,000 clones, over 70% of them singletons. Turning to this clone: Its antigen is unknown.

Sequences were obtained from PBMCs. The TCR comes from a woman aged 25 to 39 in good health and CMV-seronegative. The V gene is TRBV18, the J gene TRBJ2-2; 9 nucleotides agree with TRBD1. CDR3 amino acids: CASSPPTGGMTGELFF. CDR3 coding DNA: TGTGCCAGCTCACCACCGACAGGGGGTATGACCGGGGAGCTGTTTTTT.